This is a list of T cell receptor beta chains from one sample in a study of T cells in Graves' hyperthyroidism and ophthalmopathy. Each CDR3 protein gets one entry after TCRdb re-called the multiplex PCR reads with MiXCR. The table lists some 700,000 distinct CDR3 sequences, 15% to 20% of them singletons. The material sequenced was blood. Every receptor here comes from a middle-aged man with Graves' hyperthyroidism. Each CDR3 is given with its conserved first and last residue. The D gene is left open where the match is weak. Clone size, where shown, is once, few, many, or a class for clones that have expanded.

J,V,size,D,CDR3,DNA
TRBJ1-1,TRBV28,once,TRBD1,CASKRSGQVEGEAFF,TGTGCCAGCAAACGTTCGGGACAGGTAGAGGGTGAAGCTTTCTTT
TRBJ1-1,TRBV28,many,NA,CASSQMVGGTEAFF,TGTGCCAGCAGTCAAATGGTAGGGGGTACTGAAGCTTTCTTT
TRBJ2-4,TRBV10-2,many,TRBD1,CASRDREENIQYF,TGCGCCAGCAGAGACAGGGAAGAAAACATTCAGTACTTC
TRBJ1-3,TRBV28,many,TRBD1,CASSPGTVTGNTIYF,TGTGCCAGCAGTCCCGGGACAGTTACTGGAAACACCATATATTTT
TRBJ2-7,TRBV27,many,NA,CASSLTGSGAYEQYF,TGTGCCAGCAGTTTAACTGGTAGCGGAGCCTACGAGCAGTACTTC
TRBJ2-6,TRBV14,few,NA,CASSQTRTSQKRSGANVLTF,TGTGCCAGCAGCCAAACAAGGACAAGCCAAAAGCGGTCTGGGGCCAACGTCCTGACTTTC
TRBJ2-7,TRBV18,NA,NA,CASSAVGQNYEQYF,TGTGCCAGCTCAGCAGTGGGGCAGAACTACGAGCAGTACTTC
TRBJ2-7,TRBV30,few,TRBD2,CAITSGRALNSYEQYF,TGTGCCATTACTAGCGGGAGGGCCCTGAATTCCTACGAGCAGTACTTC
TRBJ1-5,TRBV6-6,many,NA,CASSYRSGSNQPQHF,TGTGCCAGCAGTTACAGGTCAGGGAGCAATCAGCCCCAGCATTTT
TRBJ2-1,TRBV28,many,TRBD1,CASSYRGRYNEQFF,TGTGCCAGCAGTTACAGGGGGCGCTACAATGAGCAGTTCTTC
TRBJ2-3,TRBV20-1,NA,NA,CSTSWGASTDTQYF,TGCAGTACCTCTTGGGGAGCTAGCACAGATACGCAGTATTTT
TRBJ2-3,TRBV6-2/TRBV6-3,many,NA,CASIDGQFSTDTQYF,TGTGCCAGCATCGACGGGCAGTTTTCCACAGATACGCAGTATTTT
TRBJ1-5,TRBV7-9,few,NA,CASSLASPRGYSNQPQHF,TGTGCCAGCAGCTTAGCGTCGCCCAGGGGCTATAGCAATCAGCCCCAGCATTTT
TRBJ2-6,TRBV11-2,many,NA,CASSPVSQPANVLTF,TGTGCCAGCAGCCCCGTATCTCAGCCAGCCAACGTCCTGACTTTC
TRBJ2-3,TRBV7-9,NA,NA,CAINSVATTDTQYF,TGTGCCATCAACTCCGTAGCCACGACAGATACGCAGTATTTT
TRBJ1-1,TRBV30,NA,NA,CAWNVLGRTNTEAFF,TGTGCCTGGAATGTATTGGGCCGGACCAACACTGAAGCTTTCTTT
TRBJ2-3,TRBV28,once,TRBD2,CASSLSPGLAGGSDTQYF,TGTGCCAGCAGTTTATCGCCCGGACTAGCGGGAGGAAGCGATACGCAGTATTTT
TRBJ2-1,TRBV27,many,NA,CASSSGPVNEQFF,TGTGCCAGCAGTTCGGGACCCGTCAATGAGCAGTTCTTC
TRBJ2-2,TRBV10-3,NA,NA,CAISEGHRRQNTGELFF,TGTGCCATCAGTGAGGGACACCGGCGACAGAACACCGGGGAGCTGTTTTTT
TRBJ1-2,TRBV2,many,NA,CASSRQASGYGYTF,TGTGCCAGCAGTAGACAGGCGTCGGGGTATGGCTACACCTTC
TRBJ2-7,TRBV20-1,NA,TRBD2,CSARDPVSGSYEQYF,TGCAGTGCTAGAGACCCCGTTAGCGGGTCCTACGAGCAGTACTTC
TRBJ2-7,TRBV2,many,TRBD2,CASSEGTSGRLGYEQYF,TGTGCCAGCAGTGAAGGTACTAGCGGGCGACTCGGGTACGAGCAGTACTTC
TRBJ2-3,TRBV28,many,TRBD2,CASSTSGRATPDTQYF,TGTGCCAGCAGTACTAGCGGGAGGGCCACGCCAGATACGCAGTATTTT
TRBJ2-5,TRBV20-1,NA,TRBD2,CSASPSGWEATQYF,TGCAGTGCTAGCCCTAGCGGGTGGGAAGCGACCCAGTACTTC
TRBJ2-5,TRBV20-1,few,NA,CSARDIERQETQYF,TGCAGTGCTAGAGATATAGAGCGGCAAGAGACCCAGTACTTC
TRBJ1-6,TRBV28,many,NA,CASSSPGSPSNSPLHF,TGTGCCAGCAGTTCCCCGGGATCACCAAGTAATTCACCCCTCCACTTT
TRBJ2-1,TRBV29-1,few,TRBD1,CSVDPFEGQGLGEVKQFF,TGCAGCGTTGACCCATTTGAGGGACAGGGCTTGGGTGAGGTGAAGCAGTTCTTC
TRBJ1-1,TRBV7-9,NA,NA,CASSSPQGLNTEAFF,TGTGCCAGCAGCTCACCCCAGGGGTTGAACACTGAAGCTTTCTTT
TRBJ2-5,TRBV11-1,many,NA,CASSLSATLETQYF,TGTGCCAGCAGCTTATCCGCTACTTTGGAGACCCAGTACTTC
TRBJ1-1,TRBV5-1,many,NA,CASSLEGGMNTEAFF,TGCGCCAGCAGCTTGGAAGGAGGGATGAACACTGAAGCTTTCTTT
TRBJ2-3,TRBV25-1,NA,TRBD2,CASSEYILWEGPDTQYF,TGTGCCAGCAGTGAATATATTTTGTGGGAGGGCCCAGATACGCAGTATTTT
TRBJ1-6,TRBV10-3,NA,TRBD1,CATSEASGQGNSPLHF,TGTGCCACCAGTGAGGCCTCGGGACAGGGCAATTCACCCCTCCACTTT
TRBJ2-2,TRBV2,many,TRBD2,CASSELVGRATGELFF,TGTGCCAGCAGTGAGTTGGTCGGGAGGGCCACCGGGGAGCTGTTTTTT
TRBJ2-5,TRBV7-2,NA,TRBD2,CASSPRTSGSKTQYF,TGTGCCAGCAGCCCCCGGACTAGCGGGAGCAAGACCCAGTACTTC
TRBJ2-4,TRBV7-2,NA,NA,CASSEQDAKNIQYF,TGTGCCAGCAGCGAACAGGATGCCAAAAACATTCAGTACTTC
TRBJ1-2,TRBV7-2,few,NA,CASSLDLGWGYTF,TGTGCCAGCAGCTTAGACCTGGGTTGGGGCTACACCTTC
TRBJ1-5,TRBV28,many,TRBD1,CASSPGTGGRQPQHF,TGTGCCAGCAGTCCCGGGACAGGGGGACGCCAGCCCCAGCATTTT
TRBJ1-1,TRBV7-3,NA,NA,CASSSTPGQTEAFF,TGTGCCAGCAGCTCTACTCCAGGACAAACTGAAGCTTTCTTT
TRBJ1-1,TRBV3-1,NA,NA,CASSQPLTRNTEAFF,TGTGCCAGCAGCCAACCTTTGACACGGAACACTGAAGCTTTCTTT
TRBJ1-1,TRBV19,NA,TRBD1,CASSARGQTEAFF,TGTGCCAGTAGTGCCAGGGGGCAGACTGAAGCTTTCTTT
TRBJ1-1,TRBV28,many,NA,CASSLSATGNTEAFF,TGTGCCAGCAGTTTATCCGCGACAGGGAACACTGAAGCTTTCTTT
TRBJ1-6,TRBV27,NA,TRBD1,CASSWRQGTIGSPLHF,TGTGCCAGCAGTTGGCGACAGGGGACAATCGGTTCACCCCTCCACTTT
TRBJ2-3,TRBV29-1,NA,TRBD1,CSVTRDSPRTDTQYF,TGCAGCGTTACCCGGGACAGCCCCCGCACAGATACGCAGTATTTT
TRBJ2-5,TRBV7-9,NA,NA,CASSPNRGHQETQYF,TGTGCCAGCAGCCCCAATCGGGGCCACCAAGAGACCCAGTACTTC
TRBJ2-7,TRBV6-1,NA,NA,CAAEGPSSYEQYF,TGTGCGGCCGAGGGGCCGAGCTCCTACGAGCAGTACTTC
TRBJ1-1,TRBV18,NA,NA,CASSPLTGGGDTEAFF,TGTGCCAGCTCACCATTAACTGGGGGAGGTGACACTGAAGCTTTCTTT